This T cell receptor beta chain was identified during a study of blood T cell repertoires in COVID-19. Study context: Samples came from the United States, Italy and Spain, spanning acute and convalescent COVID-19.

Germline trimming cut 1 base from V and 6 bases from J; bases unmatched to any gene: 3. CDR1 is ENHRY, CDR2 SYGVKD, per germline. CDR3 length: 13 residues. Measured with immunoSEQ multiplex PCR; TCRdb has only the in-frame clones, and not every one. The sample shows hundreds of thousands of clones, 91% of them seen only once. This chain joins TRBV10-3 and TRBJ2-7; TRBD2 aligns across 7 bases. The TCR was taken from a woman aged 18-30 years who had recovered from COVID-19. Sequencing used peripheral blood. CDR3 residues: CAISEYGEGEQYV. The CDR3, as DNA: TGTGCCATCAGTGAGTACGGGGAGGGCGAGCAGTACGTC.